This is a list of T cell receptor beta chains from one sample in a study of human T cells and chemical hapten exposure. TCRdb re-derived calls from the RACE reads in MiXCR, one entry per CDR3 protein. The profile shows under 90,000 distinct CDR3 sequences, 6.5% to 10% of them singletons. The material sequenced was whole blood, taken in connection with sensitization to the hapten diphenylcyclopropenone (DPC). Receptor source: a woman between 50 and 59 years old with alopecia areata. Some clones in this sample may be carry-over from other donors' samples. The CDR3 runs from the conserved cysteine through the conserved F or W. The order of the fields is J gene, clone size, V gene, D gene, CDR3 DNA, CDR3 protein. The D gene is left open where the match is weak. A clone size is listed for some rows: how often the clone was seen (once, few, many), or a class if it is expanded.

J gene: TRBJ1-6
clone size: few
V gene: TRBV6-2/TRBV6-3
D gene: .
CDR3 DNA: TGTGCCAGCAGTTACGACCGGGGGTCACCCCTCCACTTT
CDR3 protein: CASSYDRGSPLHF

J gene: TRBJ2-5
clone size: .
V gene: TRBV5-1
D gene: TRBD1
CDR3 DNA: TGCGCCAGCGCTTCCGACAGGGAGCAAGAGACCCAGTACTTC
CDR3 protein: CASASDREQETQYF

J gene: TRBJ1-2
clone size: many
V gene: TRBV6-5
D gene: TRBD1
CDR3 DNA: TGTGCCAGCAGACCTCCGGGACAGCCCTATGGCTACACCTTC
CDR3 protein: CASRPPGQPYGYTF

J gene: TRBJ1-2
clone size: many
V gene: TRBV5-1
D gene: .
CDR3 DNA: TGCGCCAGCAGCTTGGAGGGGATCCATGGCTACACCTTC
CDR3 protein: CASSLEGIHGYTF

J gene: TRBJ2-7
clone size: .
V gene: TRBV5-1
D gene: .
CDR3 DNA: TGCGCCAGCAGCCTCGCATCCAGCGGGTATGTCTACGAGCAGTACTTC
CDR3 protein: CASSLASSGYVYEQYF

J gene: TRBJ1-2
clone size: many
V gene: TRBV28
D gene: .
CDR3 DNA: TGTGCCAGCACCACCGCCCCCAGGGATGATGGCTACACCTTC
CDR3 protein: CASTTAPRDDGYTF

J gene: TRBJ2-1
clone size: .
V gene: TRBV29-1
D gene: TRBD1
CDR3 DNA: TGCAGCGTTGAAGCCGGGACAGGGGCTCGCGGTGAGCAGTTCTTC
CDR3 protein: CSVEAGTGARGEQFF

J gene: TRBJ2-3
clone size: .
V gene: TRBV3-1
D gene: .
CDR3 DNA: TGTGCCAGCAGCCGTCAAGGGGTTAGCACAGATACGCAGTATTTT
CDR3 protein: CASSRQGVSTDTQYF

J gene: TRBJ1-2
clone size: many
V gene: TRBV29-1
D gene: TRBD1
CDR3 DNA: TGCAGCGTTGTAGGACAGGGGCATGGCTACACCTTC
CDR3 protein: CSVVGQGHGYTF

J gene: TRBJ2-2
clone size: few
V gene: TRBV12-3/TRBV12-4
D gene: .
CDR3 DNA: TGTGCCAGCGGGTCGGGCGGGGAGCTGTTTTTT
CDR3 protein: CASGSGGELFF

J gene: TRBJ2-2
clone size: many
V gene: TRBV11-2
D gene: .
CDR3 DNA: TGTGCCAGCAGCCCGGGCCCCGGGGAGCTGTTTTTT
CDR3 protein: CASSPGPGELFF